A single sample gave rise to the 27 T cell receptor beta chains below, sequenced in a study of blood T cell repertoires in COVID-19 (dated by TCRdb to between 2020 and 2021). Library generation was performed with the immunoSEQ multiplex PCR assay. TCRdb limited this immuneACCESS table to in-frame rearrangements with V and J called. A share of clones is missing; checked studies link under half to unresolved V genes, and the rest is unexplained. The sample includes over 150,000 clones, with about 89% observed a single time. Approximately 0.59% of the sample is taken by the ten largest. Sequences were obtained from peripheral blood. The receptor source for this set is a man aged 50-60 years with acute or convalescent COVID-19.

The CDR3 loop is CASSQGGGTVGEQYF. The CDR3, as DNA: TGTGCCAGCAGCCAAGGGGGGGGCACCGTGGGCGAGCAGTACTTC. The chain is built from TRBV3-1 (or the pseudogene TRBV3-2) and TRBJ2-7; the D gene is possibly TRBD2 (7 bases). There are 15 residues in the CDR3. Looked up from germline, CDR1 is LGHDT and CDR2 is YNNKEL (reference sequence). The germline V and J ends were trimmed by 1 base and 6 bases, with 16 bases remaining between them.

The genes are TRBV4-1 and TRBJ2-3, with 10 bases identical to TRBD2. V was clipped by 4 bases and J by 1 base; unmatched bases: 8. This CDR3 is 17 amino acids long. Germline CDR1 MGHRA, CDR2 YSYEKL. DNA of the CDR3: TGCGCCAGCAGCCTCCCGAGCGGGGGGGTCCGCACAGATACGCAGTATTTT. Residues: CASSLPSGGVRTDTQYF.

The chain links TRBV5-1 to TRBJ2-2; D perhaps matches TRBD1 (6 bases). CDR1 and CDR2 from the germline V gene are SGHRS and YFSETQ. The length of the CDR3 is 14 residues. V was pared by 0 bases and J by 5 bases, with 8 bases between. This chain's CDR3 is CASSLGGPTGELFF. Here the CDR3 DNA reads TGCGCCAGCAGCTTGGGGGGGCCTACCGGGGAGCTGTTTTTT.

The CDR3 reads CASSQGQGAEAFF. Written as DNA, the CDR3 is TGCGCCAGCAGCCAGGGACAGGGGGCTGAAGCTTTCTTT. V is TRBV4-1 and J is TRBJ1-1, with 11 bases aligning to TRBD1. The germline CDR1 and CDR2 sequences are MGHRA and YSYEKL. J was trimmed by 6 bases and V by 3 bases; bases with no gene match: 0. This CDR3 is 13 amino acids long.

CDR3 loop: CASSLGIATNSPLHF. CDR3 DNA sequence: TGTGCCAGCAGCTTAGGTATAGCGACTAATTCACCCCTCCACTTT. The chain carries TRBV7-2 and TRBJ1-6; D not resolved. Germline lookup yields CDR1 SGHTA and CDR2 FQGNSA. V lost 1 base and J lost 6, with 10 bases in between. CDR3 length equals 15 residues.

This clone was seen a handful of times. This chain joins TRBV28 and TRBJ2-1; TRBD1 aligns across 7 bases. This CDR3 region has 14 residues. The V segment lost 6 bases and the J segment 7 bases; nucleotides outside the gene matches: 9. Germline CDR1 reads MDHEN; CDR2 reads SYDVKM. As DNA, the CDR3 is TGTGCCAGCAGGGAAGGACAGGAGAAGAATGAGCAGTTCTTC. Protein product: CASREGQEKNEQFF.

The rearrangement links TRBV6-1 to TRBJ2-1; TRBD1 agrees at 7 bases. The germline V gene encodes CDR1 MNHNS and CDR2 SASEGT. The CDR3 sequence is 17 residues long. The V segment lost 0 bases and the J segment 0 bases; nucleotides outside the gene matches: 5. The CDR3 protein is CASSEAWAGGSYNEQFF. In DNA, the CDR3 is TGTGCCAGCAGTGAAGCATGGGCAGGGGGCTCCTACAATGAGCAGTTCTTC.

This clone showed up just once. V and J are TRBV19 and TRBJ1-2, with D possibly being TRBD1 (5 bases). With 7 bases removed from V and 2 bases from J, the gap between germline ends came to 14 bases. The CDR3 sequence is 14 residues long. Looked up from germline, CDR1 is LNHDA and CDR2 is SQIVND (reference sequence). The CDR3 sequence is CASTKEGRNYGYTF. The CDR3, as DNA: TGTGCCAGTACCAAGGAGGGGAGGAACTATGGCTACACCTTC.

A remark on this clone: The junction departs from the called germline gene at one end, perhaps through a read error. The chain is built from TRBV4-1 and TRBJ1-2; 9 nucleotides align to TRBD1. CDR3 length: 18 residues. CDR1 and CDR2 from the germline V gene are MGHRA and YSYEKL. In nucleotides, the CDR3 is TGCGCCAGCGGCCAGACCTCCGGGACAGGGACAATTCTGGATGGCTACACCTTC. Residues: CASGQTSGTGTILDGYTF.

The rearrangement links TRBV27 to TRBJ2-2, with 12 nucleotides matching TRBD2. The CDR3 loop spans 16 amino acids. Germline CDR1 MNHEY, CDR2 SMNVEV (reference sequence). The V segment lost 4 bases and the J segment 5 bases; nucleotides outside the gene matches: 5. In nucleotides, the CDR3 is TGTGCCAGCAGTTCACTAGCGGGAGGAGGGACCGGGGAGCTGTTTTTT. This translates into CASSSLAGGGTGELFF.

The chain is built from TRBV4-1 and TRBJ2-3; TRBD1 aligns across 12 bases. The junction had 8 bases not matched to a gene; V was cut back by 4 bases and J by 6 bases. Per the germline V gene, CDR1 is MGHRA and CDR2 is YSYEKL. The CDR3 is 16 residues long. The CDR3 region is CASSRRDRGLSDTQYF. The CDR3 bases are TGCGCCAGCAGCCGAAGGGACAGGGGGCTTTCGGATACGCAGTATTTT.

Points on this clone: This specimen includes other DNA sequences encoding the same CDR3. The chain is built from TRBV7-9 and TRBJ2-2; possibly TRBD1 for D (6 bases). CDR3 length: 13 residues. V was trimmed by 6 bases and J by 4 bases, leaving 9 bases between them. Germline V lookup: CDR1 SEHNR, CDR2 FQNEAQ (reference sequence). The CDR3 region is CASSRGGTGELFF. In DNA form, the CDR3 reads TGTGCCAGCAGTAGAGGGGGCACCGGGGAGCTGTTTTTT.

The V gene is TRBV27, the J gene TRBJ2-7, with TRBD1 matching over 9 bases. CDR1 is MNHEY, CDR2 SMNVEV, per germline (reference sequence). The CDR3 has 14 residues. Unmatched junction bases numbered 4, after V lost 3 bases and J lost 4 bases. For the CDR3, the DNA is TGTGCCAGCAGTTTCGCGGACAGGGGTTACGAGCAGTACTTC. Translated: CASSFADRGYEQYF.

This clone was counted a few times. The chain carries TRBV27 and TRBJ1-5; a weak D match, TRBD1 (5 bases). The V and J ends lost 3 bases and 1 base respectively, with 10 bases between them. CDR1 and CDR2 from the germline V gene are MNHEY and SMNVEV (reference sequence). This CDR3 has 15 amino acids. The CDR3, as DNA: TGTGCCAGCAGTTTTACGGGGGGAAGCAATCAGCCCCAGCATTTT. Protein product: CASSFTGGSNQPQHF.

The chain has TRBV4-3 and TRBJ1-5; TRBD1 is a possible D gene (6 bases). Per germline, CDR1 LGHNA and CDR2 YSLEER. This CDR3 contains 17 residues. The V end was cut by 4 bases, the J end by 2 bases, with 18 bases between. The CDR3 here is CASSLRWGGEGNQPQHF. CDR3 nucleotide sequence: TGCGCCAGCAGCCTCCGATGGGGGGGCGAAGGCAATCAGCCCCAGCATTTT.

The chain couples TRBV20-1 to TRBJ1-2; no reliable D call. Trimming cost V 3 bases and J 13 bases, with 12 bases left between them. This CDR3 spans 10 amino acids. Germline V lookup: CDR1 DFQATT, CDR2 SNEGSKA (reference sequence). CDR3 residues: CSASSRLGTF. In DNA form, the CDR3 reads TGCAGTGCTAGTAGCCGGCTAGGCACCTTC.

The rearrangement joins TRBV2 to TRBJ1-5, with D possibly being TRBD1 (6 bases). The CDR3 is made up of 14 amino acids. The germline CDR1 and CDR2 sequences are SNHLY and FYNNEI. V was cut by 1 base and J by 2 bases, with 6 bases left in between. CDR3 DNA: TGTGCCAGCAGTGAAGACAGGGGCAATCAGCCCCAGCATTTT. This codes for CASSEDRGNQPQHF.

The chain uses TRBV5-4 and TRBJ1-3; 7 bases are a match to TRBD1. Trimming took 2 bases from V and 4 from J; bases not matched to a gene: 3. The CDR3 sequence is 14 residues long. Germline lookup yields CDR1 SGHNT and CDR2 YYREEE (reference sequence). CDR3 sequence (DNA): TGTGCCAGCAGCTTACGGGACAGCGGAAACACCATATATTTT. Protein sequence: CASSLRDSGNTIYF.

This CDR3 is CAWSVRGANQPQHF. DNA of the CDR3: TGTGCCTGGAGTGTACGAGGAGCAAATCAGCCCCAGCATTTT. This chain links TRBV30 with TRBJ1-5; D uncertain. This CDR3 is 14 amino acids long. Looked up from germline, CDR1 is GTSNPN and CDR2 is SVGIG (reference sequence). The V gene lost 0 bases and the J gene lost 4 bases, with 10 bases spanning the gap. The full variable domain, rest sourced from reference TRBV30 and TRBJ1-5, is SQTIHQWPATLVQPVGSPLSLECTVEGTSNPNLYWYRQAAGRGLQLLFYSVGIGQISSEVPQNLSASRPQDRQFILSSKKLLLSDSGFYLCAWSVRGANQPQHFGDGTRLSIL.

CDR3 amino acids: CASSSRNTGFNSPLHF. The CDR3 DNA sequence: TGTGCCAGCAGCTCAAGGAACACAGGGTTCAATTCACCCCTCCACTTT. V usage is TRBV5-8 and J usage is TRBJ1-6; D is perhaps TRBD1 (6 bases). V dropped 3 bases and J dropped 7 bases, with 17 bases sitting between them. CDR1 SGHTS and CDR2 YDEGEE come from the germline V gene. The CDR3 sequence is 16 residues long. Variable domain in full (rest from reference TRBV5-8 and TRBJ1-6): EAGVTQSPTHLIKTRGQQATLRCSPISGHTSVYWYQQALGLGLQFLLWYDEGEERNRGNFPPRFSGRQFPNYSSELNVNALELEDSALYLCASSSRNTGFNSPLHFGNGTRLTVT.

This chain links TRBV7-9 with TRBJ2-1, with D maybe TRBD2 (6 bases). Germline V gives CDR1 SEHNR, CDR2 FQNEAQ (reference sequence). The CDR3 loop spans 16 amino acids. V lost 4 bases to trimming and J lost 7 bases, with 20 bases between them. The chain's CDR3 is CASSSSLIGSGNEQFF. The DNA of the CDR3 is TGTGCCAGCAGCTCATCGCTAATCGGCAGCGGGAATGAGCAGTTCTTC.

This clone came up once. The J gene is TRBJ1-1, the V gene TRBV10-3; D uncertain. In germline, CDR1 is ENHRY, CDR2 SYGVKD. The CDR3 has 11 residues. With 6 bases removed from V and 3 bases from J, the gap between germline ends came to 5 bases. DNA for the CDR3: TGTGCCATCAGGGCAGACACTGAAGCTTTCTTT. This sequence encodes CAIRADTEAFF.

This clone was recorded only once. This chain connects TRBV4-1 to TRBJ2-1, with 7 bases lining up with TRBD2. The CDR3 has 14 amino acids. V lost 5 bases to trimming and J lost 8 bases; unmatched junction nucleotides: 9. The germline CDR1 and CDR2 sequences are MGHRA and YSYEKL. CDR3 sequence: CASSFLLAGDEQFF. The CDR3 DNA sequence: TGCGCCAGCAGCTTCCTTCTTGCGGGAGATGAGCAGTTCTTC.

This chain links TRBV11-2 with TRBJ2-1; 15 positions agree with TRBD2. After removal of 5 bases from V and 15 bases from J, the junction contained 8 bases not matched to a gene. CDR1 is SGHAT and CDR2 is FQNNGV in the germline V gene. The CDR3 length is 14 residues. The chain's CDR3 is CASSHGLAGGPLFF. Written as DNA, the CDR3 is TGTGCCAGCAGCCACGGACTAGCGGGAGGGCCCCTGTTCTTC.

This sequence joins TRBV28 and TRBJ2-7; TRBD2 agrees at 8 bases. Germline-derived CDR1 and CDR2 are MDHEN and SYDVKM. The junction had 6 bases not matched to a gene; V was cut back by 6 bases and J by 2 bases. The CDR3 is 14 residues long. DNA of the CDR3: TGTGCCAGCAGGAGCGGGGGAGCTACCTACGAGCAGTACGTC. Translated: CASRSGGATYEQYV.

V gene TRBV6-2 or TRBV6-3 combines with J gene TRBJ2-1; 12 nucleotides agree with TRBD2. The V gene end was trimmed by 6 bases and the J gene end by 3 bases; junction bases not matched to a gene: 9. CDR1 MNHEY and CDR2 SVGEGT come from the germline V gene. The CDR3 runs 17 residues. Here the CDR3 reads CASRPLAGGQGYNEQFF. DNA for the CDR3: TGTGCCAGCAGACCTCTAGCGGGGGGGCAGGGCTACAATGAGCAGTTCTTC.

The chain recombines TRBV9 with TRBJ1-6, with D possibly being TRBD1 (6 bases). Germline CDR1 and CDR2: SGDLS and YYNGEE. V was clipped by 1 base and J by 10 bases, with 12 bases between them. The CDR3 runs 14 residues. In DNA form, the CDR3 reads TGTGCCAGCAGCGTAAGACAGGAAGGCTCACCCCTCCACTTT. Residues: CASSVRQEGSPLHF.